These T cell receptor beta chains were read from a single sample in a study of shared clonotypes between healthy human individuals. Only in-frame clones appear in the TCRdb table, and some are missing; sequencing was by immunoSEQ multiplex PCR. The table includes about 2.1 million clones, about 94% detected once. Material: naive CD8+ T cells from PBMCs. These receptors all come from a man aged 18 to 29 in good health. Some clones in this sample may be carry-over from other donors' samples. Each CDR3 is given with its conserved first and last residue. Fields, in order: V gene, clone size, D gene, J gene, CDR3 DNA, CDR3 protein. D genes are given only for firm matches. Not every row has a clone size; where given, it reads once, few, many or a size class.

V: TRBV27
size: once
D: TRBD2
J: TRBJ2-1
DNA: TGTGCCAGCAGACGCCTTTCGGGACTAGCGGATGAGCAGTTCTTC
CDR3: CASRRLSGLADEQFF

V: TRBV15
size: .
D: TRBD2
J: TRBJ2-2
DNA: TGTGCCACCAGCAGCCCTCCCGGGACTAGCGGGGGGAACACCGGGGAGCTGTTTTTT
CDR3: CATSSPPGTSGGNTGELFF

V: TRBV7-9
size: .
D: .
J: TRBJ1-2
DNA: TGTGCCAGCAGCCTGGAACTAGTTAACGGCTACACCTTC
CDR3: CASSLELVNGYTF

V: TRBV4-3
size: .
D: TRBD2
J: TRBJ2-1
DNA: TGCGCCAGCAGCCAGGGACTAGCGGGAGCGGGTTCCTACAATGAGCAGTTCTTC
CDR3: CASSQGLAGAGSYNEQFF

V: TRBV4-3
size: .
D: .
J: TRBJ1-3
DNA: TGCGCCAGCAGCCAAGAACGGTTTGGAAACACCATATATTTT
CDR3: CASSQERFGNTIYF

V: TRBV10-3
size: .
D: .
J: TRBJ1-2
DNA: TGTGCCATCAGTGAGAAGATATTGGGGTCCTACTATGGCTACACCTTC
CDR3: CAISEKILGSYYGYTF

V: TRBV28
size: .
D: TRBD2
J: TRBJ2-7
DNA: TGTGCCAGCAGTTTCCTACTAGCGAGGGCCTACGAGCAGTACTTC
CDR3: CASSFLLARAYEQYF

V: TRBV6-5
size: .
D: .
J: TRBJ2-2
DNA: TGTGCCAGCAGTTCTCAGAGGTTCGCCGGGGAGCTGTTTTTT
CDR3: CASSSQRFAGELFF

V: TRBV4-2
size: few
D: .
J: TRBJ1-1
DNA: TGTGCCAGCAGCCAAGATCCTGCGCGGGAGGATTACGCTGAAGCTTTCTTT
CDR3: CASSQDPAREDYAEAFF

V: TRBV28
size: .
D: .
J: TRBJ1-3
DNA: TGTGCCAGCAGTTTATGGACCGAGGGGCGAGGAAACACCATATATTTT
CDR3: CASSLWTEGRGNTIYF

V: TRBV12-5
size: .
D: TRBD2
J: TRBJ2-3
DNA: TGTGCTAGTGGTCTCACCGAGACTAGCGGCACAGATACGCAGTATTTT
CDR3: CASGLTETSGTDTQYF

V: TRBV2
size: .
D: TRBD2
J: TRBJ2-1
DNA: TGTGCCAGCAGTCAGGGACTAGCGGGAGGGCGCGATTCCTCTAACTACAATGAGCAGTTCTTC
CDR3: CASSQGLAGGRDSSNYNEQFF

V: TRBV27
size: .
D: TRBD2
J: TRBJ2-5
DNA: TGTGCCAGCAGTTTCACGGGACTAGCGGGACTCCAAGAGACCCAGTACTTC
CDR3: CASSFTGLAGLQETQYF

V: TRBV10-3
size: .
D: TRBD1
J: TRBJ1-5
DNA: TGTGCCATCGGAGGGACAGCCCTGCGGCCCCAGCATTTT
CDR3: CAIGGTALRPQHF

V: TRBV27
size: .
D: .
J: TRBJ2-7
DNA: TGTGCCAGCAGTCCCGTGGTGAGCTCCTACGAGCAGTACTTC
CDR3: CASSPVVSSYEQYF

V: TRBV18
size: .
D: .
J: TRBJ1-4
DNA: TGTGCCAGCTCACCCGGGACCAGAACCGGACTGTTTTTT
CDR3: CASSPGTRTGLFF

V: TRBV28
size: .
D: .
J: TRBJ2-7
DNA: TGTGCCAGCAGCCCGCCGTCCTACGAGCAGTACTTC
CDR3: CASSPPSYEQYF

V: TRBV4-2
size: .
D: .
J: TRBJ1-4
DNA: TGTGCCAGCAGCCACTCGGGAGGGCCCGGCCTTGAGGAAAAACTGTTTTTT
CDR3: CASSHSGGPGLEEKLFF

V: TRBV29-1
size: .
D: .
J: TRBJ2-1
DNA: TGCAGCGCCCAGACACTCTACAATGAGCAGTTCTTC
CDR3: CSAQTLYNEQFF

V: TRBV30
size: .
D: .
J: TRBJ2-1
DNA: TGTGCCTGGAGCGCCTTGTCTCGGGAGAACTCCTACAATGAGCAGTTCTTC
CDR3: CAWSALSRENSYNEQFF

V: TRBV27
size: .
D: TRBD1
J: TRBJ2-3
DNA: TGTGCCAGCAGTTTACCCGTCCAGGGGGCTACAGATACGCAGTATTTT
CDR3: CASSLPVQGATDTQYF

V: TRBV29-1
size: .
D: TRBD1
J: TRBJ2-1
DNA: TGCAGCGTAGCCGGGACAGGGGTGAATGAGCAGTTCTTC
CDR3: CSVAGTGVNEQFF

V: TRBV7-8
size: .
D: TRBD1
J: TRBJ2-7
DNA: TGTGCCAGCAGGTCCCGGACAGGGCACGAGCAGTACTTC
CDR3: CASRSRTGHEQYF

V: TRBV9
size: .
D: TRBD2
J: TRBJ2-7
DNA: TGTGCCAGCAGCGCCGGAGGGGCTAGCGGGTACGAGCAGTACTTC
CDR3: CASSAGGASGYEQYF

V: TRBV15
size: .
D: TRBD2
J: TRBJ2-7
DNA: TGTGCCACCAGCAGCGGACTAGCGGGAGGGTTGGGCTCCTACGAGCAGTACTTC
CDR3: CATSSGLAGGLGSYEQYF

V: TRBV10-3
size: .
D: .
J: TRBJ2-7
DNA: TGTGCCATCAGCTCCGACTATCTAAAATACGAGCAGTACTTC
CDR3: CAISSDYLKYEQYF

V: TRBV28
size: .
D: .
J: TRBJ1-5
DNA: TGTGCCAGCGTCAGGGTAATCAATCAGCCCCAGCATTTT
CDR3: CASVRVINQPQHF

V: TRBV5-4
size: .
D: TRBD2
J: TRBJ2-2
DNA: TGTGCCAGCAGCTTGGGGCTAGCGGGAGATCGGATCGGGGAGCTGTTTTTT
CDR3: CASSLGLAGDRIGELFF

V: TRBV19
size: .
D: .
J: TRBJ2-1
DNA: TGTGCCAGTAGTAATACAGGGTACAATGAGCAGTTCTTC
CDR3: CASSNTGYNEQFF

V: TRBV27
size: .
D: TRBD2
J: TRBJ2-2
DNA: TGTGCCAGCAGTTTATTGGCAAGCGGGGGTCCCGGGGAGCTGTTTTTT
CDR3: CASSLLASGGPGELFF

V: TRBV6-5
size: .
D: .
J: TRBJ2-1
DNA: TGTGCCAGCAGTCTCGCAGGGAATGAGCAGTTCTTC
CDR3: CASSLAGNEQFF

V: TRBV7-9
size: .
D: .
J: TRBJ1-4
DNA: TGTGCCAGCAGCTTAGGGGGGAATGAAAAACTGTTTTTT
CDR3: CASSLGGNEKLFF

V: TRBV25-1
size: .
D: TRBD1
J: TRBJ2-3
DNA: TGTGCCAGCAGCTGGGACAGGGGGCTTTTCAATACGCAGTATTTT
CDR3: CASSWDRGLFNTQYF

V: TRBV29-1
size: .
D: .
J: TRBJ2-7
DNA: TGCAGCGTAGGAGGGATCTCCTACGAGCAGTACTTC
CDR3: CSVGGISYEQYF

V: TRBV28
size: .
D: TRBD2
J: TRBJ2-5
DNA: TGTGCCAGCAGTTCACTAGCGTGGGAGACCCAGTACTTC
CDR3: CASSSLAWETQYF

V: TRBV27
size: .
D: TRBD1
J: TRBJ1-1
DNA: TGTGCCACCTTAGGCCAGGGGGGGCGACACACTGAAGCTTTCTTT
CDR3: CATLGQGGRHTEAFF

V: TRBV6-1
size: .
D: TRBD2
J: TRBJ2-7
DNA: TGTGCCAGCAGTGAACTAGCGGCCTCATGGCAGTACTTC
CDR3: CASSELAASWQYF

V: TRBV12-5
size: .
D: .
J: TRBJ1-4
DNA: TGTGCTAGTGGTCGCGGGGACGGCAGAAGAATTTTT
CDR3: CASGRGDGRRIF